This TCR beta chain was sequenced in a study of OX40 agonist ivuxolimab in advanced cancers. About the study: People in dose escalation had one of these cancers: hepatocellular carcinoma, melanoma, renal cell or head and neck cancer. Of mixed ages from about 20 to 80 and averaging about 65 years, the group was approximately 80% male.

Per the germline V gene, CDR1 is LNHDA and CDR2 is SQIVND (reference sequence). V shed 3 bases and J shed 0 bases, with 8 bases lying between them. The CDR3 contains 15 residues. Produced via immunoSEQ multiplex PCR; TCRdb's table is partial and in-frame only. Among approximately 84,000 clones listed, 90% to 95% were seen once. Sequenced here: CD4+ or CD8+ T cells sorted from blood, sampled in a trial of the OX40 agonist ivuxolimab. This chain joins TRBV19 and TRBJ2-2; D is uncertain. This TCR came from an adult with an advanced solid tumor such as melanoma, head and neck, liver or kidney cancer. CDR3 sequence reads: CASSIDYPNTGELFF. Written as DNA, the CDR3 is TGTGCCAGTAGTATCGATTACCCGAACACCGGGGAGCTGTTTTTT.